This T cell receptor beta chain was recorded in a study of neurological immune-mediated disorders. Study observations and caveats: CDR3 amino acid sequences found in expanded clones were never shared across subjects, suggesting private repertoires in all groups. Patients with HTLV-1-associated myelopathy showed the most TCR clonal expansion. Those with multiple sclerosis showed the least, falling below healthy controls.

This clonotype was observed many times. Its matching antigen is unknown. This sample's time point: longitudinal time-point 3. 2 million PBMCs stored at -80 C were the source of the unsorted libraries. The cDNA was synthesized by means of template-switch 5'RACE, which was carried out with 10-nucleotide random UMIs. One entry per CDR3 protein results from TCRdb running MiXCR on the 5' RACE reads. The sample lists 43,000 or so distinct CDR3 sequences, approximately 15% occurring once. This CDR3 has 17 amino acids. With V trimmed by 0 bases and J by 3 bases, 9 bases remained unmatched. CDR1 SGHRS and CDR2 YFSETQ come from the germline V gene.

The clonotype was recovered from a man aged 25 to 40 in good health. Material for sequencing was PBMCs. The chain is built from TRBV5-1 and TRBJ2-1, with 7 nucleotides matching TRBD2. The CDR3 bases are TGCGCCAGCAGCTTGGGGGGCATCCGGGACTACTACAATGAGCAGTTCTTC. Protein sequence: CASSLGGIRDYYNEQFF.